Included here is one TCR beta chain sequence, with context. Its antigen is currently unknown. The PCR used 60 Vbeta and 13 Jbeta primers. Sequencing was performed with immunoSEQ multiplex PCR; in TCRdb, only in-frame clones are kept and a portion is missing. Among under 200,000 clones listed, roughly 77% were seen once. This CDR3 spans 14 amino acids. Germline CDR1 and CDR2: SNHLY and FYNNEI. V was trimmed by 6 bases and J by 2 bases, leaving 14 bases between them. The data were taken from a study of cytomegalovirus exposure and HLA in healthy donors. Turning to the study itself: About 200 million T cells yielded roughly 120 million unique TCR beta sequences, as an earlier analysis found. Findings and caveats of the study: Per published reports, the classifier diagnosed cytomegalovirus status with high specificity and sensitivity. When a later analysis compared HLA-associated TCR beta chains with equally common others, the HLA-associated chains turned out to be more clonally expanded and to have lower generation probabilities.

The sequenced sample consisted of PBMCs. This receptor was obtained from a man aged 35-49 years in good health and CMV-seropositive. The chain joins TRBV2 to TRBJ2-7, with D possibly matching TRBD1 (6 bases). DNA for the CDR3: TGTGCCAGCAGCTCCAGGGGACAAACCTACGAGCAGTACTTC. Protein product: CASSSRGQTYEQYF.